This T cell receptor beta chain stems from a study of shared clonotypes between healthy human individuals. Genomic DNA from each subset was divided evenly over several immunoSEQ plates. Libraries were prepared by immunoSEQ multiplex PCR; TCRdb keeps only in-frame clonotypes and omits some of them. Among roughly 500,000 clones listed, roughly 78% were seen once. CDR1 and CDR2 (germline): SGHNT, YENEEA. The CDR3 extends over 14 amino acids. V lost 5 bases and J 5 bases, leaving 13 bases between the germline ends. Each of the donors was a healthy adult who was HIV-negative and had not had a recent acute infection or vaccination. Donors comprised only Caucasian adults living in Nashville, Tennessee.

This clonotype originated in a woman between 40 and 50 years old in good health. Some clones in this sample may be carry-over from other donors' samples. V usage is TRBV11-3 and J usage is TRBJ2-1, with D maybe TRBD1 (5 bases). The sample taken for sequencing was PBMCs. CDR3 bases: TGTGCCAGCAGCCTAACTGACAGTCACAATGAGCAGTTCTTC. The encoded protein is CASSLTDSHNEQFF.